The clone carrying this T cell receptor (beta chain) has a count of ten or more. Antigen: not known. Germline CDR1 and CDR2: SEHNR and FQNEAQ (reference sequence). With 5 bases clipped from V and 3 bases from J, the junction kept 9 bases outside the gene matches. The CDR3 is 16 residues long. This sample is part of a study of molecular identifiers for immune sequencing clone quantification. Study overall: With replicates, the RNA of about 20,000 or 100,000 naive CD8 cells was split five ways and four were sequenced. Study-level points and caveats: Highly expanded clones may be undercounted when identical TCR molecules share barcodes.

For bulk TCR libraries, previously described methods and listed TCR primers were used. TCRdb called the PCR reads again in MiXCR, with one record for every CDR3 protein. This sample has about half a million distinct CDR3 sequences; roughly 24% occur once, and the top ten carry approximately 0.76%. In the sort, naive CD8 T cells were defined as CD8+CD4-CCR7+CD45RA+. The receptor's source is a human donor in good health. Some libraries in this study had Jurkat cell RNA spiked in. Sequencing was carried out using naive CD8+ T cells from blood, with Jurkat cell RNA spiked in. Stated subset: FACS-sorted CD8+CD4-CCR7+CD45RA+ naive T cells. The gene calls are TRBV7-9 and TRBJ2-5; 10 bases agree with TRBD2. The CDR3 reads CASSPPSAGGEETQYF. CDR3 DNA: TGTGCCAGCAGCCCTCCCTCAGCGGGGGGGGAAGAGACCCAGTACTTC.